This TCR beta chain came from a study of T cells in Graves' hyperthyroidism and ophthalmopathy. Clinical symptoms, serum thyroxine, TRAb, thyroid ultrasound and orbital computed tomography informed diagnoses. It was at first hyperthyroidism diagnosis, before any ophthalmopathy symptoms, that the blood sample was taken. The CDR3 is made up of 13 amino acids. Germline V gene data show CDR1 as SGHNT and CDR2 as YYREEE (reference sequence). With 2 bases removed from V and 3 bases from J, the gap between germline ends came to 8 bases. The TCR beta CDR3 regions underwent amplification using RNA transcripts as the source. The TCR CDR3 was amplified in a first-round RT-PCR using the HTBI primer set. TCRdb passed the multiplex PCR reads through MiXCR, listing each CDR3 protein once. The sample comprises 550,000 to 850,000 distinct CDR3 sequences, about 17% of which are singletons, and 16% rests with the top ten.

The table lists this clonotype with many counts. Its cognate antigen is unknown. This may stem from a read error, because a much larger clone lies one nucleotide away. Whole-study findings and limits: Stable hyperthyroidism was told apart from ophthalmopathy by a model built on 13 V-J features.

The sequencing input was blood. The TCR was taken from a woman aged 50 to 60 with Graves' hyperthyroidism that later progressed to Graves' ophthalmopathy. The rearrangement uses TRBV5-4 and TRBJ1-1; possible D gene TRBD1, 5 bases. The CDR3 reads CASSFPGDTEAFF. The DNA of the CDR3 is TGTGCCAGCAGCTTTCCGGGGGACACTGAAGCTTTCTTT.